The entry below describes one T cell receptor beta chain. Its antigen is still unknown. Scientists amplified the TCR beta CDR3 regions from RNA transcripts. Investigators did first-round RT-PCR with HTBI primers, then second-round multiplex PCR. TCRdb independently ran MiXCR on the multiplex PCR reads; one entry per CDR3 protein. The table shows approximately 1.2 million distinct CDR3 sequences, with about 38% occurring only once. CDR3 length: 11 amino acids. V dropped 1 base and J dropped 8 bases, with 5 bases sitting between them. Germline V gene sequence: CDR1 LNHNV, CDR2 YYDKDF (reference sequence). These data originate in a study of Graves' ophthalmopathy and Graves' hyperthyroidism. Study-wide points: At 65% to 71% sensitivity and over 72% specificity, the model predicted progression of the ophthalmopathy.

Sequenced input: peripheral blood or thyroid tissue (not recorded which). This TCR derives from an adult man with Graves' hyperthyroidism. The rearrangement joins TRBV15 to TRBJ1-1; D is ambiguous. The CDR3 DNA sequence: TGTGCCACCAGCAGAGTCAGGGAAGCTTTCTTT. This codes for CATSRVREAFF.